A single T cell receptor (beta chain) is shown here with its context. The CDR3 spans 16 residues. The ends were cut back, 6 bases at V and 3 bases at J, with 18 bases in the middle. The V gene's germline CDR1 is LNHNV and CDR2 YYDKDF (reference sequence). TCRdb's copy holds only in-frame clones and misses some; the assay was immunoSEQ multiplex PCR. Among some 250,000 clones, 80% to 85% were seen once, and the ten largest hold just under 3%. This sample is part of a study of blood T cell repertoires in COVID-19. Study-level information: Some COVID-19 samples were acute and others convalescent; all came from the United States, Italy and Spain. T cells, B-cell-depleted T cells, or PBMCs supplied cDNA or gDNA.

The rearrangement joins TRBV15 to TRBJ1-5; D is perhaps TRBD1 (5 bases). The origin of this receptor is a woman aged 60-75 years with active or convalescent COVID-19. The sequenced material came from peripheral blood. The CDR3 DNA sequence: TGTGCCACCAGGTCGGGGGGGGTGAGTATCAATCAGCCCCAGCATTTT. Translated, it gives CATRSGGVSINQPQHF.